Listed here are 27 T cell receptor beta chains from one sample, sequenced in a study of T cells in Graves' hyperthyroidism and ophthalmopathy. RNA transcripts served as the template for amplifying TCR beta CDR3 regions. When the TCR CDR3 underwent first-round RT-PCR, the HTBI primer set was used. TCRdb re-analysed the multiplex PCR reads in MiXCR, keeping a single row per CDR3 protein. The sample consists of hundreds of thousands of distinct CDR3 sequences, 38% of them appearing once. Specimen: blood. The receptor source for this set is a man between 18 and 29 years old with Graves' hyperthyroidism.

This clonotype was seen ten or more times. The chain links TRBV7-2 to TRBJ1-1, with D unresolved. There are 13 residues in the CDR3. Between the trimmed V and J ends, which lost 5 bases and 3 bases, there was a span of 10 bases. Germline loops: CDR1 SGHTA, CDR2 FQGNSA. In DNA, the CDR3 is TGTGCCAGCAGCAGCAACTTTTACACTGAAGCTTTCTTT. Translated, it gives CASSSNFYTEAFF.

This clonotype was seen once. The rearrangement joins TRBV5-1 to TRBJ2-5, with a possible D match to TRBD1 (5 bases). V lost 5 bases, J lost 5 bases, and 13 bases lay in between. Germline V gives CDR1 SGHRS, CDR2 YFSETQ. CDR3 length: 13 amino acids. This CDR3 is CASSRGPKETQYF. The CDR3 region has the DNA TGCGCCAGCAGTAGGGGCCCTAAGGAGACCCAGTACTTC. The full variable domain, its missing parts supplied by reference TRBV5-1 and TRBJ2-5, is KAGVTQTPRYLIKTRGQQVTLSCSPISGHRSVSWYQQTPGQGLQFLFEYFSETQRNKGNFPGRFSGRQFSNSRSEMNVSTLELGDSALYLCASSRGPKETQYFGPGTRLLVL.

This chain connects TRBV10-3 to TRBJ1-1; TRBD1 is a possible D gene (6 bases). Trimming shortened V by 10 bases and J by 0 bases, and 27 bases separated the two germline ends. The germline gives CDR1 ENHRY, CDR2 SYGVKD. The CDR3 is made up of 18 amino acids. For the CDR3, the DNA is TGTGCCAACTACGCCCTAGGAAGGACAGTTCCAGTGAACACTGAAGCTTTCTTT. The encoded protein is CANYALGRTVPVNTEAFF.

This clonotype was seen many times. The CDR3 protein is CASSVDRGFQQPQHF. The CDR3 DNA is TGTGCCAGTAGTGTCGACAGGGGGTTCCAGCAGCCCCAGCATTTT. The chain recombines TRBV19 with TRBJ1-5, with TRBD1 matching over 9 bases. Trimming cost V 5 bases and J 7 bases; bases outside gene matches: 9. Germline V lookup: CDR1 LNHDA, CDR2 SQIVND (reference sequence). The CDR3 extends over 15 amino acids.

This clonotype was detected many times. The chain uses TRBV29-1 and TRBJ2-7; no clear D gene. V shed 2 bases and J shed 2 bases, with 10 bases lying between them. The CDR3 has 13 amino acids. From germline, CDR1 is SQVTM and CDR2 ANQGSEA. The CDR3 DNA reads TGCAGCGTTGAATCAGGAAAGACCTACGAGCAGTACTTC. This gives the protein CSVESGKTYEQYF.

V usage is TRBV15 and J usage is TRBJ1-1, with D unclear. Germline V gene sequence: CDR1 LNHNV, CDR2 YYDKDF (reference sequence). V shed 0 bases and J shed 4 bases, with 15 bases lying between them. The CDR3 runs to 16 residues. CDR3 sequence: CATSRDSGNKGTEAFF. The CDR3 DNA reads as TGTGCCACCAGCAGAGATTCGGGGAATAAGGGCACTGAAGCTTTCTTT. Combining the CDR3 with reference TRBV15 and TRBJ1-1 gives the whole variable domain DAMVIQNPRYQVTQFGKPVTLSCSQTLNHNVMYWYQQKSSQAPKLLFHYYDKDFNNEADTPDNFQSRRPNTSFCFLDIRSPGLGDTAMYLCATSRDSGNKGTEAFFGQGTRLTVV.

The genes are TRBV20-1 and TRBJ1-5, with D possibly TRBD1 on 6 matching bases. The germline gives CDR1 DFQATT, CDR2 SNEGSKA (reference sequence). Trimming shortened V by 0 bases and J by 4 bases, and 13 bases separated the two germline ends. This CDR3 has 15 amino acids. The CDR3 DNA follows: TGCAGTGCTAGAGATCTCGGGGGGCGGAATCAGCCCCAGCATTTT. This codes for CSARDLGGRNQPQHF.

About this clonotype: No conserved phenylalanine or tryptophan is present at the end of the CDR3, so a read error is the likely explanation. The V call is TRBV5-6, the J call TRBJ1-1; D gene ambiguous. The CDR3 loop spans 14 amino acids. Germline V gene sequence: CDR1 SGHDT, CDR2 YYEEEE. V dropped 4 bases and J dropped 5 bases, with 15 bases sitting between them. CDR3 nucleotides: TGTGCCAGCAGCCAGAAGACCCGGAGGACTGAAGCTTTCTCT. It is translated as CASSQKTRRTEAFS.

The chain links TRBV7-3 to TRBJ1-1, with TRBD1 matching 10 bases. Germline CDR1 reads SGHTA; CDR2 reads FQGTGA. J was trimmed by 0 bases and V by 4 bases; bases with no gene match: 8. CDR3 length: 17 residues. The CDR3 sequence: CASSCGQGGKMNTEAFF. The CDR3 nucleotides read TGTGCCAGCAGCTGTGGACAGGGGGGGAAGATGAACACTGAAGCTTTCTTT.

CDR3 bases: TGTGCCAGCAGTGGCAGGATGGGCACCTTC. It encodes CASSGRMGTF. The chain employs TRBV2 and TRBJ1-2; D remains unclear. This CDR3 is built from 10 residues. The germline V gene has CDR1 SNHLY and CDR2 FYNNEI. V gave up 4 bases and J gave up 13 bases, with 10 bases separating them.

This clonotype was seen a handful of times. V gene TRBV29-1 combines with J gene TRBJ2-5; tentatively, D is TRBD1 (5 bases). Germline V gene lookup returns CDR1 SQVTM and CDR2 ANQGSEA. Trimming took off 7 bases at V and 5 bases at J, with 17 bases between the two ends. The length of the CDR3 is 13 residues. The CDR3: CSGGRGPEETQYF. CDR3 coding DNA: TGCAGCGGGGGAAGGGGCCCGGAGGAGACCCAGTACTTC.

Regarding this clonotype: Mismatch with germline at one junction end may stem from a read error. The gene calls are TRBV3-1 and TRBJ1-2, with TRBD1 matching 7 bases. Looked up from germline, CDR1 is LGHDT and CDR2 is YNNKEL (reference sequence). This CDR3 is 13 amino acids long. CDR3 DNA: TGTGCCAGCAGCCAGATGACAGGGTATGGCCACACCTTC. This codes for CASSQMTGYGHTF.

V gene TRBV6-4 combines with J gene TRBJ1-4, with a weak D call TRBD1 (6 bases). The CDR3 sequence is 18 residues long. Germline CDR1 is MRHNA and CDR2 is SNTAGT. The germline V and J ends were trimmed by 2 bases and 0 bases, with 16 bases remaining between them. The CDR3 spells CASSDGAGDPSTNEKLFF. CDR3 nucleotide sequence: TGTGCCAGCAGTGACGGCGCAGGGGACCCCTCAACTAATGAAAAACTGTTTTTT.

For this clonotype: A clone one base away is much larger, so this may be a read error. The rearrangement joins TRBV11-2 to TRBJ1-3; D is unresolved. The CDR3 totals 12 residues. CDR1 and CDR2 from the germline V gene are SGHAT and FQNNGV. The V gene lost 5 bases and the J gene lost 9 bases, with 11 bases spanning the gap. The CDR3 region is CASSPSGATIYF. In nucleotides, the CDR3 is TGTGCCAGCAGCCCCTCCGGAGCCACCATATATTTT. Looking up the rest from reference TRBV11-2 and TRBJ1-3 gives the full variable domain: EAGVAQSPRYKIIEKRQSVAFWCNPISGHATLYWYQQILGQGPKLLIQFQNNGVVDDSQLPKDRFSAERLKGVDSTLKIQPAKLEDSAVYLCASSPSGATIYFGEGSWLTVV.

The V gene is TRBV15, the J gene TRBJ2-3; D ambiguous. The CDR3 contains 10 residues. Germline CDR1 is LNHNV and CDR2 is YYDKDF (reference sequence). The CDR3 sequence is CNQSTDTQYF. CDR3 coding DNA: TGTAATCAGAGCACAGATACGCAGTATTTT. Combining the CDR3 with reference TRBV15 and TRBJ2-3 gives the whole variable domain DAMVIQNPRYQVTQFGKPVTLSCSQTLNHNVMYWYQQKSSQAPKLLFHYYDKDFNNEADTPDNFQSRRPNTSFCFLDIRSPGLGDTAMYLCNQSTDTQYFGPGTRLTVL.

The chain recombines TRBV7-9 with TRBJ1-6, with 9 bases aligning to TRBD1. The CDR3 consists of 14 residues. CDR1 SEHNR and CDR2 FQNEAQ come from the germline V gene (reference sequence). V dropped 8 bases and J dropped 7; count of bases not matched to a gene: 6. CDR3 nucleotide sequence: TGTGCCAGCGGCACGGGACAGGGCAATTCACCCCTCCACTTT. Its protein is CASGTGQGNSPLHF.

This clonotype came up a few times. V gene TRBV7-3 combines with J gene TRBJ2-5, with 13 bases matching TRBD2. The length of the CDR3 is 17 residues. CDR1 and CDR2 (germline): SGHTA, FQGTGA. V lost 6 bases, J lost 7 bases, and 14 bases stayed unmatched. The CDR3 coding sequence is TGTGCCAGCAGTCTACTAACCGGGACTAGCGGGGTCGGGACCCAGTACTTC. It is translated as CASSLLTGTSGVGTQYF.

This clonotype was counted between two and nine times. One end of the junction fails to match germline, which may point to a read error. This chain connects TRBV7-3 to TRBJ2-7; no definite D call. This CDR3 region has 14 residues. Germline V gene sequence: CDR1 SGHTA, CDR2 FQGTGA. The CDR3 DNA sequence: TGCGCCAGCAGCCAAGAAGGCTTCTCCGACGAGCAGTACTTC. Translation gives CASSQEGFSDEQYF.

Ten or more counts support this clonotype. The CDR3 DNA reads TGTGCCAGTAGTATAAGGGGGGACGAAAAACTGTTTTTT. This encodes CASSIRGDEKLFF. The rearrangement links TRBV19 to TRBJ1-4, with D maybe TRBD1 (6 bases). This CDR3 is 13 amino acids long. The V end lost 2 bases, the J end lost 8 bases, and 9 bases lay between the germline ends. The germline gives CDR1 LNHDA, CDR2 SQIVND (reference sequence).

The J gene is TRBJ1-5, the V gene TRBV20-1; D ambiguous. CDR1 and CDR2 from the germline V gene are DFQATT and SNEGSKA (reference sequence). This CDR3 comprises 13 residues. Trimming shortened V by 3 bases and J by 4 bases, and 10 bases separated the two germline ends. CDR3 DNA sequence: TGCAGTGCTAGGCCATCCGGGAATCAGCCCCAGCATTTT. Residues: CSARPSGNQPQHF.

This clonotype occurred once. The chain joins TRBV19 to TRBJ2-5; no firm D call. The better agreement between TRBJ1-1 and the DNA end casts doubt on the J call. This CDR3 contains 11 residues. Germline assignment: CDR1 LNHDA and CDR2 SQIVND (reference sequence). CDR3 sequence (DNA): TGTGCCAGTAAGGAGGGATTTGAAGCTTTCTTT. Translation: CASKEGFEAFF.

This clonotype turned up a few times. The V call is TRBV6-5, the J call TRBJ1-2; D is unclear. This CDR3 region has 14 residues. Germline CDR1 reads MNHEY; CDR2 reads SVGAGI. The V end was cut by 2 bases, the J end by 4 bases, with 11 bases between. In DNA, the CDR3 is TGTGCCAGCAGTTACAGGGCCCTCTCCTATGGCTACACCTTC. Translating gives CASSYRALSYGYTF.

V gene TRBV5-1 combines with J gene TRBJ2-2; 8 bases agree with TRBD1. The V gene end was trimmed by 1 base and the J gene end by 4 bases; junction bases not matched to a gene: 6. Germline V lookup: CDR1 SGHRS, CDR2 YFSETQ. This CDR3 is built from 16 residues. The CDR3 DNA reads as TGCGCCAGCAGCTTGAGGGCAGGGGGCTCCACCGGGGAGCTGTTTTTT. Translating it yields CASSLRAGGSTGELFF.

As to this clonotype: Its ends do not fully match the called genes, so a read error is possible. The chain carries TRBV9 and TRBJ2-5; D call uncertain. Germline V CDR1 and CDR2: SGDLS, YYNGEE. The CDR3 is 14 amino acids. CDR3 nucleotide sequence: TGCGCCAGCAGCCTTCCATCATCACAAGAGACCCAGTACTTC. Residues: CASSLPSSQETQYF.

This clonotype showed up many times. The chain uses TRBV9 and TRBJ1-5; a weak D match, TRBD1 (5 bases). The V end lost 3 bases, the J end lost 4 bases, and 11 bases lay between the germline ends. The CDR3 contains 14 residues. Germline V lookup: CDR1 SGDLS, CDR2 YYNGEE. The CDR3 loop reads CASSGGHSNQPQHF. For the CDR3, the DNA is TGTGCCAGCAGCGGAGGACATTCTAATCAGCCCCAGCATTTT.

The V gene is TRBV5-6, the J gene TRBJ1-4; possible D gene TRBD1, 6 bases. V lost 4 bases to trimming and J lost 7 bases, with 14 bases between them. The germline V gene has CDR1 SGHDT and CDR2 YYEEEE. This CDR3 comprises 14 residues. The CDR3 bases are TGTGCCAGCAGCGGAACAGGGACGGGTGAAAAACTGTTTTTT. This encodes CASSGTGTGEKLFF.

The genes are TRBV5-6 and TRBJ2-7; 7 nucleotides line up with TRBD1. The junction had 11 bases not matched to a gene; V was cut back by 4 bases and J by 4 bases. The CDR3 loop spans 15 amino acids. CDR1 SGHDT and CDR2 YYEEEE come from the germline V gene. In DNA, the CDR3 is TGTGCCAGCAGCCCCCCGACAGGGAATAGGTACGAGCAGTACTTC. This translates into CASSPPTGNRYEQYF.